The source of this T cell receptor (beta chain) is a study of identical twins. Study-level points and caveats: The models gave estimates that fell short of the out-of-frame TCR alpha sharing seen in monozygotic twins. Interpretation of the results relied on cross-sectional statistical analysis and not on following the same donors.

V lost 5 bases to trimming and J lost 3 bases; unmatched junction nucleotides: 8. Germline-derived CDR1 and CDR2 are SEHNR and FQNEAQ (reference sequence). This CDR3 region has 15 residues. This clonotype turned up a few times. Its antigen remains unidentified. Template switching added a universal primer binding site, and final cDNA carried unique molecular identifiers. TCRdb re-derived calls from the 5' RACE reads in MiXCR, one entry per CDR3 protein. The table has 1,800,000 or so distinct CDR3 sequences, around 29% seen once. The chain joins TRBV7-9 to TRBJ2-7; TRBD2 agrees at 9 bases. This receptor was identified in a newborn girl in good health. Material: cord blood. The CDR3: CASSPTSGYFYEQYF. DNA of the CDR3: TGTGCCAGCAGCCCCACTAGCGGGTACTTCTACGAGCAGTACTTC.